The clone carrying this T cell receptor (beta chain) was detected only a few times. Antigen: not known. Sequence at one end of the junction differs from germline and may be a read error. Sequencing was performed with immunoSEQ multiplex PCR; in TCRdb, only in-frame clones are kept and a portion is missing. Among about 15,000 clones listed, around 70% were seen once. Graft specimens yielded both intraepithelial and lamina propria lymphocytes. The data stem from a study of graft-versus-host responses after intestinal transplantation. On the study more broadly: Grafts that recipients had were multivisceral, liver-intestinal, or isolated intestinal transplants.

General observations from the study: Patients who carried graft-donor T cell macrochimerism also had high graft-versus-host to host-versus-graft clonal ratios in their allografts. Ileal or blood samples showed some GvH clones first, and such clones were also found in recipient marrow.

The length of the CDR3 is 15 residues. The germline gives CDR1 SSHAT, CDR2 FNYEAQ (reference sequence). This rearrangement joins TRBV7-7 to TRBJ2-1; a possible D gene is TRBD2 (7 bases). This sample comprised ileum tissue, obtained 14 days after transplant. This TCR derives from a human patient who received an intestinal transplant, so some T cells may come from the graft donor. The CDR3 coding sequence is TGTGCTAGCAGCTTATTGACAGGCGGGGGCAATGAGCAGTTCTTC. Residues: CASSLLTGGGNEQFF.